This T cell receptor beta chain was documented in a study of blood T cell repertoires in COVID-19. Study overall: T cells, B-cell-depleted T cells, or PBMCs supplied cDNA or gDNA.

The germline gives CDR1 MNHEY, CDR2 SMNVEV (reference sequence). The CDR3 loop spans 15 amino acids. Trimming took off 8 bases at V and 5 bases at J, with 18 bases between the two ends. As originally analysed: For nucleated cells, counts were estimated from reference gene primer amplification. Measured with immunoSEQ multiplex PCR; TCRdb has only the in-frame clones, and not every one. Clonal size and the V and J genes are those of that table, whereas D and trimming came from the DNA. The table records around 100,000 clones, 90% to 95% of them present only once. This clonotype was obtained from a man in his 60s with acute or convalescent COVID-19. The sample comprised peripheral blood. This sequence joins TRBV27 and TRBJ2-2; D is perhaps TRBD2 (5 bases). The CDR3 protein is CASRRWEKKTGELFF. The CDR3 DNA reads TGTGCCAGCCGCCGCTGGGAGAAGAAAACCGGGGAGCTGTTTTTT.